This TCR beta chain is drawn from a study of breast tumors, draining lymph nodes, adjacent tissues. Overall study results and limits: Data fit most tumor T cells coming from lymph node, expanding in tumor. The lymph node origin of tumor T cells was framed as consistent with a hypothesis, not demonstrated. Compared with basal-like, luminal-like tumors shared significantly more repertoire with nontumor tissue.

Trimming left V 5 bases short and J 9 bases short, with 14 bases between. The germline CDR1 and CDR2 sequences are LGHNA and YNFKEQ. The CDR3 length is 13 residues. As to this clonotype: Its antigen is unidentified.

MiXCR was run by TCRdb on the multiplex PCR reads, yielding one entry per CDR3 protein. This table holds 15,000 to 20,000 distinct CDR3 sequences, 45% found once. The clonotype comes from a female donor with breast cancer. Some clones in this sample may be carry-over from other donors' samples. The rearrangement joins TRBV4-2 to TRBJ2-1, with D unresolved. The material sequenced was tumor-adjacent breast tissue. The CDR3 loop is CASSNSLGGEQFF. CDR3 nucleotides: TGTGCCAGCAGCAACTCCCTAGGCGGTGAGCAGTTCTTC.